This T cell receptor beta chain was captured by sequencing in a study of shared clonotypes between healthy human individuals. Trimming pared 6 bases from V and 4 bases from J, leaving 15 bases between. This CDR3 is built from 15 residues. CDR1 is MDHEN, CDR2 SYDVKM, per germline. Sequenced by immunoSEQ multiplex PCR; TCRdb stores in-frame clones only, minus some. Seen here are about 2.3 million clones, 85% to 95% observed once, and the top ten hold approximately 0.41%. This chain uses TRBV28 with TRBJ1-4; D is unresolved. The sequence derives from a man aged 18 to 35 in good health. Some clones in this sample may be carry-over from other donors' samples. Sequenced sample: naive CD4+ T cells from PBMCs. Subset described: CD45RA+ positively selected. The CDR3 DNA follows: TGTGCCAGCAGCCCCTCCGCGGGATATAATGAAAAACTGTTTTTT. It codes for CASSPSAGYNEKLFF.